The clone carrying this TCR beta chain showed up many times. Its antigen is not known. This sample's TCRbeta library carried unique molecular identifier barcodes. TCRdb ran MiXCR on the PCR reads and lists one entry per CDR3 protein. The data contain roughly 200,000 distinct CDR3 sequences, roughly a tenth of them singletons. The CDR3 has 15 amino acids. Deletions cut 3 bases from V and 0 bases from J, with 11 bases between. The sample originates from a study of T-cell reconstitution after alpha-beta-depleted transplantation in children. General study results and limits: Reported findings indicate that, about two months after transplant, alpha-beta T cells came from several hundred expanded clones, which were derived from non-depleted graft cells.

Sequencing was performed on PBMCs, taken before TCRalphabeta/CD19-depleted stem cell transplant. The sequence was collected from a child younger than two with acute myeloid leukemia, due to receive a stem cell transplant. The chain is built from TRBV12-3 or TRBV12-4 and TRBJ1-2; D is unclear. The CDR3 loop is CASSLPFPANYGYTF. The DNA for the CDR3 is TGTGCCAGCAGTTTGCCCTTTCCGGCTAACTATGGCTACACCTTC.